This TCR beta chain was identified in a study of Ad26.COV2.S vaccination and SARS-CoV-2 variants. Study-wide points: Individuals receiving vaccine had higher spike-specific TCR breadth than placebo recipients did. Breadth measured for non-spike TCRs was similar across vaccine and placebo recipients. Considerable breadth of spike-specific CD8+ and CD4+ T cell responses has reportedly been documented following vaccination. Assessments of TCR breadth and depth may have underestimated the total T cell responses.

As concerns this clone: Its antigen remains unidentified. One end of the junction is discordant with germline, which a read error may explain. This specimen includes other DNA sequences encoding the same CDR3.

The assay was immunoSEQ multiplex PCR, and TCRdb's table has in-frame clones only and misses some. The sample lists some 350,000 clones, 92% occurring once. Germline V CDR1 and CDR2: LGHDT, YNNKEL (reference sequence). The CDR3 has 16 residues. The receptor was isolated from a human donor who had recovered from COVID-19. This material consisted of peripheral blood, taken after recovery from COVID-19. The rearrangement links TRBV3-1 (or the pseudogene TRBV3-2) to TRBJ2-1; the D gene is possibly TRBD2 (6 bases). The CDR3 DNA follows: TGTGCCAGTAGCCAAGAGTACGGGGGTATGCCCAATGAGCAGTTCTTC. It codes for CASSQEYGGMPNEQFF.